Included here is one T cell receptor beta chain sequence, with context. These data belong to a study of blood T cell repertoires in COVID-19. Study context: PBMCs, B-cell-depleted T cells, or T cells provided the cDNA or gDNA that made up the material.

The method was immunoSEQ multiplex PCR; TCRdb's version includes in-frame clones alone and lacks a portion of them. The sample consists of 300,000 to 450,000 clones, roughly 86% of them appearing once. The sequence came from a human donor in a cohort sampled during active COVID-19. The sequencing input was peripheral blood.

DNA for the CDR3: TGTGCCAGCAGCCGAATCCCCGGGGTCCTGGAGACCCAGTACTTC. This gives the protein CASSRIPGVLETQYF. This chain uses TRBV3-1 (or the pseudogene TRBV3-2) with TRBJ2-5; D is perhaps TRBD2 (5 bases). Germline V gene lookup returns CDR1 LGHDT and CDR2 YNNKEL (reference sequence). The CDR3 extends over 15 amino acids. Trimming left V 4 bases short and J 5 bases short, with 17 bases between.